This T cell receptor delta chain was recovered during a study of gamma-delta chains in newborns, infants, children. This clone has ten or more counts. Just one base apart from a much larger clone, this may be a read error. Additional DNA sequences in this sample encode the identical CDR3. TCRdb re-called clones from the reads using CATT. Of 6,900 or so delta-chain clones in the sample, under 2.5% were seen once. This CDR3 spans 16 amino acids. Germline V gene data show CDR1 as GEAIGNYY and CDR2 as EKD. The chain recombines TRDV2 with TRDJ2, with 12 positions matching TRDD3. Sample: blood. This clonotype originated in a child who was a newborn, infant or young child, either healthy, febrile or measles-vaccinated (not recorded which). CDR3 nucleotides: TGTGCCTGTGACATACTGGGGGATACTTTGACAGCCCAACTCTTCTTT. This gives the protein CACDILGDTLTAQLFF.